The T cell receptor (beta chain) described here comes from a study of human thymus T cells. Study-wide results and limits: Unrelated individuals were reported by related research to share highly overlapping thymic repertoires. Thymic and blood repertoires appeared to show biased V and J gene usage.

Resections from corrective heart surgery supplied the thymus tissue. Each of the donors was a healthy Finnish infant who was undergoing open corrective cardiac surgery for congenital heart defects. Germline CDR1 is SQVTM and CDR2 is ANQGSEA. CDR3 length: 15 residues. The trim removed 7 bases at V and 4 bases at J, leaving 14 bases unmatched. Only in-frame clones appear in the TCRdb table, and some are missing; sequencing was by immunoSEQ multiplex PCR. The sample includes around 120,000 clones, about 95% of them seen just once. This clone was detected once. What it binds is not known. The TCR was taken from a boy in the first two years of life with a congenital heart defect but otherwise immunologically healthy. The sequencing input was thymus tissue. The chain uses TRBV29-1 and TRBJ1-2, with 8 bases matching TRBD1. DNA for the CDR3: TGCAGCGAAGAACGGTGGACAGGGCGGAGCTATGGCTACACCTTC. This gives the protein CSEERWTGRSYGYTF.